A selection of T cell receptor beta chains follows, all from one sample in a study of breast tumors, draining lymph nodes, adjacent tissues. In TCRdb, the multiplex PCR reads were re-called with MiXCR into one record per CDR3 protein. This sample has tens of thousands of distinct CDR3 sequences; roughly 55% occur once, and the top ten carry roughly an eighth. Sequencing was carried out using breast tumor tissue. Source of these receptors: a female donor with breast cancer. Some clones in this sample may be carry-over from other donors' samples. Both conserved end residues are part of each CDR3. A D gene is named only where the DNA matches it firmly. Clone size is stated in some rows and not others, as once, few, many or a class when expanded.

d_call	v_call	j_call	clone_size	cdr3_aa	cdr3_nt
.	TRBV24-1	TRBJ1-2	.	CATSDWGRDYGYTF	TGTGCCACCAGTGATTGGGGCCGAGACTATGGCTACACCTTC
TRBD1	TRBV29-1	TRBJ1-2	many	CSAATGNGYTF	TGCAGCGCCGCGACAGGGAATGGCTACACCTTC
.	TRBV4-3	TRBJ1-2	medium-sized	CASSQDPAVYGYTF	TGCGCCAGCAGCCAAGATCCGGCGGTGTATGGCTACACCTTC
TRBD2	TRBV7-6	TRBJ2-7	once	CASSASLAGGSYEQYF	TGTGCCAGCAGCGCTTCACTAGCGGGGGGCTCCTACGAGCAGTACTTC
TRBD1	TRBV5-5	TRBJ1-2	medium-sized	CASSLGDRGYGYTF	TGTGCCAGCAGCTTGGGGGACAGGGGCTATGGCTACACCTTC
.	TRBV6-1	TRBJ2-7	.	CASSEAFLYEQYF	TGTGCCAGCAGTGAGGCCTTTCTCTACGAGCAGTACTTC
TRBD2	TRBV20-1	TRBJ2-3	.	CSAPPTSGRAVDTDTQYF	TGCAGTGCACCCCCGACTAGCGGGAGGGCCGTCGACACAGATACGCAGTATTTT
.	TRBV24-1	TRBJ2-2	.	CATSDPLTGRASF	TGTGCCACCAGTGACCCGTTAACAGGGCGGGCTTCCTTT
.	TRBV7-2	TRBJ1-2	once	CASSLARGSYGYTF	TGTGCCAGCAGCTTAGCTAGGGGTAGCTATGGCTACACCTTC
TRBD2	TRBV2	TRBJ2-7	.	CASKAGGGISYEQYF	TGTGCCAGCAAGGCGGGGGGAGGGATCTCCTACGAGCAGTACTTC
.	TRBV20-1	TRBJ2-5	.	CSARDETQYF	TGCAGTGCTAGAGACGAGACCCAGTACTTC
TRBD2	TRBV7-9	TRBJ2-1	.	CASSLGGAGGVDYNEQFF	TGTGCCAGCAGCTTAGGGGGAGCGGGGGGCGTTGATTACAATGAGCAGTTCTTC
.	TRBV10-2	TRBJ2-5	.	CASTDGGLETQYF	TGCGCCAGCACCGACGGGGGCCTAGAGACCCAGTACTTC
.	TRBV6-6	TRBJ2-7	.	CASSWQDPSEDQYF	TGTGCCAGCAGTTGGCAGGACCCTTCGGAGGACCAGTACTTC
.	TRBV20-1	TRBJ2-7	once	CSARRGGYNSEQYF	TGCAGTGCTAGGAGGGGGGGGTACAATTCCGAGCAGTACTTC
.	TRBV13	TRBJ2-7	once	CASSFPTESSYEQYF	TGTGCCAGCAGCTTTCCGACAGAGAGCTCCTACGAGCAGTACTTC
TRBD2	TRBV20-1	TRBJ2-1	.	CSARVPRTSGRIDEQFF	TGCAGTGCTAGAGTCCCCAGGACTAGCGGGAGGATTGATGAGCAGTTCTTC
.	TRBV7-9	TRBJ2-5	once	CASSFQTGTGETQYF	TGTGCTAGCAGCTTTCAAACAGGGACCGGAGAGACCCAGTACTTC